The 18 T cell receptor beta chains below were found in one sample sequenced in a study of T cell responses to AZD1222 COVID-19 vaccine. Generated by immunoSEQ multiplex PCR, the TCRdb table keeps only in-frame clones and is missing some. The sample has over 95,000 clones; more than 85% are singletons. The specimen was peripheral blood, collected on day 0 of AZD1222 vaccination. Source of these receptors: an adult in good health.

The chain links TRBV5-1 to TRBJ1-6; D gene unclear. The CDR3 is 14 amino acids. The germline V gene has CDR1 SGHRS and CDR2 YFSETQ. V dropped 4 bases and J dropped 13 bases, with 18 bases sitting between them. The CDR3 loop is CASSPEWVGSPLHF. CDR3 nucleotides: TGCGCCAGCAGCCCCGAATGGGTTGGTTCTCCCCTCCACTTT. Full variable domain (rest looked up from reference TRBV5-1 and TRBJ1-6): KAGVTQTPRYLIKTRGQQVTLSCSPISGHRSVSWYQQTPGQGLQFLFEYFSETQRNKGNFPGRFSGRQFSNSRSEMNVSTLELGDSALYLCASSPEWVGSPLHFGNGTRLTVT.

In its sample, this clone was seen a few times. The chain's CDR3 is CASSLDGAESEAFF. The CDR3 DNA sequence: TGTGCCAGCAGCTTAGATGGGGCCGAGAGTGAAGCTTTCTTT. This chain joins TRBV7-9 and TRBJ1-1, with D possibly being TRBD1 (5 bases). This CDR3 comprises 14 residues. Per the germline V gene, CDR1 is SEHNR and CDR2 is FQNEAQ (reference sequence). The V and J ends lost 1 base and 7 bases respectively, with 13 bases between them.

V is TRBV7-2 and J is TRBJ2-7, with D possibly TRBD2 on 5 matching bases. The CDR3 length is 12 residues. V gave up 8 bases and J gave up 5 bases, with 13 bases separating them. The germline CDR1 and CDR2 sequences are SGHTA and FQGNSA. The CDR3 nucleotides are TGTGCCAGCGGCCTAGCCGTCCACGAGCAGTACTTC. It is translated as CASGLAVHEQYF.

V and J are TRBV29-1 and TRBJ1-1; D remains unclear. V lost 4 bases and J 5 bases, leaving 8 bases between the germline ends. This CDR3 region has 11 residues. CDR1 is SQVTM, CDR2 ANQGSEA, per germline. The CDR3 spells CSVGSSTEAFF. The CDR3 DNA is TGCAGCGTTGGATCAAGTACTGAAGCTTTCTTT.

This chain connects TRBV5-1 to TRBJ2-7; TRBD2 might be the D (6 bases). Trimming removed 0 bases at V and 4 bases at J, with 14 bases between. The CDR3 has 15 residues. Germline V gene lookup returns CDR1 SGHRS and CDR2 YFSETQ. The CDR3 nucleotides read TGCGCCAGCAGCTTGGGCGGGGACCTTCAGTACGAGCAGTACTTC. This translates into CASSLGGDLQYEQYF.

CDR3 nucleotides: TGTGCCAGCAGCTTAGCGGGTTCCGTCAGGGGCTACGAAAAACTGTTTTTT. This codes for CASSLAGSVRGYEKLFF. The chain recombines TRBV11-2 with TRBJ1-4; D may be TRBD1 (6 bases). Trimming cost V 1 base and J 8 bases, with 20 bases left between them. The CDR3 covers 17 residues. Germline CDR1 is SGHAT and CDR2 is FQNNGV.

V usage is TRBV9 and J usage is TRBJ2-5; 9 bases fit TRBD2. CDR1 and CDR2 (germline): SGDLS, YYNGEE. The CDR3 spans 15 residues. V trimming: 3 bases; J trimming: 5 bases; junction bases outside the gene matches: 8. Written as DNA, the CDR3 is TGTGCCAGCAGCGCCAGCGGGGGGCTCTTGGAGACCCAGTACTTC. Translated, it gives CASSASGGLLETQYF.

The chain links TRBV5-6 to TRBJ2-3; D may be TRBD2 (5 bases). Germline V gives CDR1 SGHDT, CDR2 YYEEEE. This CDR3 has 15 residues. V shed 0 bases and J shed 2 bases, with 10 bases lying between them. The CDR3 is CASSLAGVNTDTQYF. DNA for the CDR3: TGTGCCAGCAGCTTGGCCGGGGTAAACACAGATACGCAGTATTTT.

V gene TRBV19 combines with J gene TRBJ1-2; TRBD1 might be the D (5 bases). V dropped 9 bases and J dropped 8 bases, with 16 bases sitting between them. The CDR3 runs to 12 residues. Germline CDR1 LNHDA, CDR2 SQIVND (reference sequence). CDR3 DNA sequence: TGTGCCAGCGTAAAGGGCAGGACAGGCTACACCTTC. Translated, it gives CASVKGRTGYTF.

This clone came up a few times. As DNA, the CDR3 is TGTGCCAGCAGCAAAAGGACAGTTTTGACAAACGTAGAAGCTTTCTTT. Protein product: CASSKRTVLTNVEAFF. The rearrangement links TRBV21-1 to TRBJ1-1; TRBD1 was called by the table and not checked on the DNA. TRBV21-1 counts as a pseudogene. There are 16 residues in the CDR3.

For the CDR3, the DNA is TGCGCCAGCAGCCCCGGGGGGTATGGGCATTCACCCCTCCACTTT. Protein sequence: CASSPGGYGHSPLHF. The chain couples TRBV4-1 to TRBJ1-6; tentatively, D is TRBD1 (5 bases). V lost 4 bases to trimming and J lost 8 bases, with 15 bases between them. This CDR3 region has 15 residues. CDR1 is MGHRA and CDR2 is YSYEKL in the germline V gene.

J is TRBJ2-1 and V is TRBV4-2, with 7 positions matching TRBD2. The ends lost 1 base at V and 2 bases at J; junction bases unmatched: 5. The CDR3 length is 16 residues. Germline lookup yields CDR1 LGHNA and CDR2 YNFKEQ. The DNA of the CDR3 is TGTGCCAGCAGCCAAGGACGGGGGGTTACCTACAATGAGCAGTTCTTC. Its translation is CASSQGRGVTYNEQFF.

This chain links TRBV6-5 with TRBJ1-1; D is unclear. V was shortened by 4 bases and J by 5 bases, with 8 bases between the two germline ends. CDR1 and CDR2 (germline): MNHEY, SVGAGI. The length of the CDR3 is 12 residues. The DNA for the CDR3 is TGTGCCAGCAGTTGGAAAGGAACTGAAGCTTTCTTT. Amino acids: CASSWKGTEAFF.

This clone appeared a few times. The chain uses TRBV5-1 and TRBJ1-5; TRBD1 matches 7 bases. V was clipped by 4 bases and J by 2 bases; unmatched bases: 12. The CDR3 loop spans 17 amino acids. Germline V gene sequence: CDR1 SGHRS, CDR2 YFSETQ. CDR3: CASSPGQVGNGNQPQHF. CDR3 in DNA: TGCGCCAGCAGCCCTGGACAGGTTGGGAATGGCAATCAGCCCCAGCATTTT.

This chain connects TRBV9 to TRBJ2-7, with a possible D match to TRBD2 (6 bases). Germline-derived CDR1 and CDR2 are SGDLS and YYNGEE. The CDR3 extends over 17 amino acids. V was cut by 0 bases and J by 6 bases, with 22 bases left in between. This CDR3 reads CASSVDAGSLAGGEQYF. For the CDR3, the DNA is TGTGCCAGCAGCGTAGATGCGGGATCCCTTGCCGGGGGCGAGCAGTACTTC.

The chain joins TRBV5-4 to TRBJ1-2; the match to TRBD1 covers 9 bases. This CDR3 spans 19 amino acids. Trimming removed 4 bases from V and 8 bases from J; junction bases left unmatched: 24. Germline V gene lookup returns CDR1 SGHNT and CDR2 YYREEE (reference sequence). The CDR3 bases are TGTGCCAGCAGCCCATCTGCGGGGACAGGGATCCCCCCCTCCCACGGCTACACCTTC. It specifies CASSPSAGTGIPPSHGYTF.

The genes are TRBV6-2 or TRBV6-3 and TRBJ1-5; D not certain. The CDR3 has 13 residues. The germline V gene has CDR1 MNHEY and CDR2 SVGEGT. The germline V and J ends were trimmed by 5 bases and 0 bases, with 5 bases remaining between them. CDR3: CASSANSNQPQHF. The CDR3, as DNA: TGTGCCAGCAGTGCAAATAGCAATCAGCCCCAGCATTTT.

The chain combines TRBV19 with TRBJ1-5; TRBD1 matches 7 bases. Germline CDR1 is LNHDA and CDR2 is SQIVND (reference sequence). V lost 3 bases, J lost 7 bases, and 3 bases stayed unmatched. This CDR3 spans 13 amino acids. The CDR3 nucleotides are TGTGCCAGTAGTATTCAGGGGGAACAGCCCCAGCATTTT. Protein product: CASSIQGEQPQHF. The full variable domain, rest sourced from reference TRBV19 and TRBJ1-5, is DGGITQSPKYLFRKEGQNVTLSCEQNLNHDAMYWYRQDPGQGLRLIYYSQIVNDFQKGDIAEGYSVSREKKESFPLTVTSAQKNPTAFYLCASSIQGEQPQHFGDGTRLSIL.